Shown below are 22 T cell receptor beta chains from a single sample sequenced in a study of response to subunit inactivated influenza vaccine. Via MiXCR, TCRdb re-called the RT-PCR reads, giving one row per CDR3 protein. The sample records 540,000 or so distinct CDR3 sequences, approximately 12% being singletons. The sequences come from PBMCs from blood, collected roughly 46 days after vaccination. The receptors here all came from a man in his forties or fifties who received an inactivated influenza vaccine.

This clonotype was seen a few times. The chain carries TRBV7-6 and TRBJ2-5; no clear D. Trimming removed 1 base at V and 7 bases at J, with 10 bases between. Germline CDR1 and CDR2: SGHVS and FNYEAQ. The CDR3 is 13 residues long. CDR3 protein: CASSLGDMGTQYF. In DNA, the CDR3 is TGTGCCAGCAGCTTAGGAGATATGGGGACCCAGTACTTC.

The V call is TRBV7-9, the J call TRBJ1-4; D remains ambiguous. V gave up 6 bases and J gave up 8 bases, with 7 bases separating them. This CDR3 is built from 11 residues. The germline V gene has CDR1 SEHNR and CDR2 FQNEAQ (reference sequence). The DNA of the CDR3 is TGTGCCAGCAGTGAGGTGGAAAAACTGTTTTTT. This codes for CASSEVEKLFF.

Ten or more counts support this clonotype. V and J are TRBV20-1 and TRBJ2-3; the D gene is possibly TRBD2 (7 bases). Germline CDR1 reads DFQATT; CDR2 reads SNEGSKA (reference sequence). The CDR3 consists of 15 residues. Trimming pared 3 bases from V and 5 bases from J, leaving 18 bases between. CDR3 bases: TGCAGTGCTAGCGGCCTAGGGGGGGCAGTAGATACGCAGTATTTT. This translates into CSASGLGGAVDTQYF.

V usage is TRBV5-1 and J usage is TRBJ2-2, with D unresolved. Looked up from germline, CDR1 is SGHRS and CDR2 is YFSETQ. V dropped 1 base and J dropped 9 bases, with 13 bases sitting between them. The CDR3 consists of 14 residues. The CDR3, as DNA: TGCGCCAGCAGCTTGTCTAGAGGCTCAAGGGAGCTGTTTTTT. The encoded protein is CASSLSRGSRELFF.

This clonotype was counted between two and nine times. This chain uses TRBV4-3 with TRBJ2-7; D is possibly TRBD2 (5 bases). CDR1 and CDR2 from the germline V gene are LGHNA and YSLEER. This CDR3 is built from 15 residues. V lost 1 base and J lost 2, with 12 bases in between. DNA for the CDR3: TGCGCCAGCAGCCAAGGTACGGGGTCCCCCTACGAGCAGTACTTC. This translates into CASSQGTGSPYEQYF.

This sequence joins TRBV20-1 and TRBJ2-7; D is tentatively TRBD1 or TRBD2 (5 bases each). The CDR3 is made up of 14 amino acids. Trimming shortened V by 5 bases and J by 5 bases, and 19 bases separated the two germline ends. Per the germline V gene, CDR1 is DFQATT and CDR2 is SNEGSKA (reference sequence). This chain's CDR3 is CSARGDSRIDEQYF. The CDR3 DNA is TGCAGTGCTCGGGGAGACAGTAGGATAGACGAGCAGTACTTC.

V gene TRBV19 combines with J gene TRBJ2-3; D possibly corresponds to TRBD2 (6 bases). Germline V gives CDR1 LNHDA, CDR2 SQIVND (reference sequence). The CDR3 loop spans 14 amino acids. Trimming left V 10 bases short and J 4 bases short, with 18 bases between. CDR3 bases: TGTGCCACCCGCGACGGGGGAAGTGCAGATACGCAGTATTTT. Protein: CATRDGGSADTQYF.

The chain is built from TRBV7-6 and TRBJ2-4, with TRBD1 identical over 7 bases. After removal of 3 bases from V and 6 bases from J, the junction contained 2 bases not matched to a gene. There are 13 residues in the CDR3. CDR1 and CDR2 (germline): SGHVS, FNYEAQ. The CDR3 DNA follows: TGTGCCAGCAGCTTGGACAGGCGAAACATTCAGTACTTC. The encoded protein is CASSLDRRNIQYF.

The chain carries TRBV18 and TRBJ2-1; 8 bases line up with TRBD2. CDR1 and CDR2 (germline): KGHSH, LQKENI. Trimming cost V 5 bases and J 9 bases; bases outside gene matches: 6. The CDR3 is 13 residues long. The CDR3 region has the DNA TGTGCCAGCTCATATAGCGGGATGGGTGAGCAGTTCTTC. Its protein product is CASSYSGMGEQFF.

This clonotype was picked up a small number of times. The V gene is TRBV12-3 or TRBV12-4, the J gene TRBJ2-5; D not certain. V was pared by 4 bases and J by 4 bases, with 10 bases between. CDR3 length: 13 residues. The CDR3 is CASSSGPTETQYF. The CDR3 region has the DNA TGTGCCAGCAGTTCCGGGCCCACAGAGACCCAGTACTTC.

The chain combines TRBV20-1 with TRBJ2-4; D may match TRBD1 or TRBD2 (5 bases each). The CDR3 loop spans 13 amino acids. Per the germline V gene, CDR1 is DFQATT and CDR2 is SNEGSKA (reference sequence). V was cut by 6 bases and J by 1 base, with 10 bases left in between. The CDR3: CSAEGEAKNIQYF. For the CDR3, the DNA is TGCAGTGCGGAAGGGGAGGCCAAAAACATTCAGTACTTC.

The gene calls are TRBV20-1 and TRBJ2-1; D gene unclear. The CDR3 totals 10 residues. V was trimmed by 6 bases and J by 10 bases, leaving 10 bases between them. CDR1 is DFQATT and CDR2 is SNEGSKA in the germline V gene (reference sequence). The CDR3 DNA sequence: TGCAGTGCGATGAGGACCGAGCAGTTCTTC. Translating gives CSAMRTEQFF.

This clonotype was counted between two and nine times. The V and J genes are TRBV2 and TRBJ2-3; D not certain. Trimming shortened V by 6 bases and J by 5 bases, and 15 bases separated the two germline ends. CDR1 and CDR2 (germline): SNHLY, FYNNEI. This CDR3 contains 14 residues. CDR3 region: CASSLVANIDTQYF. CDR3 bases: TGTGCCAGCAGCCTTGTGGCGAATATAGATACGCAGTATTTT.

The chain joins TRBV6-1 to TRBJ1-6; D is unresolved. This CDR3 is built from 13 residues. CDR1 is MNHNS, CDR2 SASEGT, per germline. V lost 2 bases, J lost 11 bases, and 10 bases lay in between. As DNA, the CDR3 is TGTGCCAGCAGTGAAATGGGATTAACACCCCTCCACTTT. Its protein is CASSEMGLTPLHF.

This clonotype has only a few counts. A read error may account for a junction end that differs from germline. The rearrangement links TRBV20-1 to TRBJ1-2; D remains ambiguous. This CDR3 spans 10 amino acids. Germline CDR1 reads DFQATT; CDR2 reads SNEGSKA (reference sequence). The CDR3 nucleotides are TGCAGTGCTAGAGACTCCATAGGGCCCTTC. Translating gives CSARDSIGPF.

This clonotype was counted many times. The V and J genes are TRBV7-2 and TRBJ2-7; either TRBD1 or TRBD2 may fit D (5 bases each). This CDR3 contains 14 residues. CDR1 and CDR2 from the germline V gene are SGHTA and FQGNSA. Trimming shortened V by 5 bases and J by 1 base, and 12 bases separated the two germline ends. DNA for the CDR3: TGTGCCAGCAGCCCGGGACGGCAATCCTACGAGCAGTACTTC. This sequence encodes CASSPGRQSYEQYF. Combining the CDR3 with reference TRBV7-2 and TRBJ2-7 gives the whole variable domain GAGVSQSPSNKVTEKGKDVELRCDPISGHTALYWYRQSLGQGLEFLIYFQGNSAPDKSGLPSDRFSAERTGGSVSTLTIQRTQQEDSAVYLCASSPGRQSYEQYFGPGTRLTVT.

This clonotype was seen only a few times. V and J are TRBV24-1 and TRBJ2-5, with no clear D. The V gene lost 1 base and the J gene lost 1 base, with 15 bases spanning the gap. This CDR3 has 17 amino acids. From germline, CDR1 is KGHDR and CDR2 SFDVKD. CDR3 nucleotides: TGTGCCACCAGTGATTTTGGGCATGTTCTGGGCCAAGAGACCCAGTACTTC. This gives the protein CATSDFGHVLGQETQYF.

This clonotype came up many times. This sequence joins TRBV3-1 and TRBJ2-1, with 9 bases fitting TRBD1. The V gene end was trimmed by 3 bases and the J gene end by 4 bases; junction bases not matched to a gene: 4. There are 15 residues in the CDR3. Germline values: CDR1 LGHDT, CDR2 YNNKEL (reference sequence). CDR3 nucleotides: TGTGCCAGCAGCCACGGGACAGGGACTTACAATGAGCAGTTCTTC. Protein: CASSHGTGTYNEQFF.

This clonotype has a count of ten or more. The rearrangement links TRBV3-1 to TRBJ2-1; 8 bases line up with TRBD2. Germline CDR1 is LGHDT and CDR2 is YNNKEL (reference sequence). The junction had 9 bases not matched to a gene; V was cut back by 0 bases and J by 8 bases. The CDR3 extends over 16 amino acids. CDR3: CASSQDTGAGGDEQFF. CDR3 nucleotides: TGTGCCAGCAGCCAAGATACTGGCGCGGGGGGCGATGAGCAGTTCTTC.

The CDR3 DNA reads TGCAGCGTTGAAGCTGCATCGGAGACCCAGTACTTC. Translation: CSVEAASETQYF. The chain joins TRBV29-1 to TRBJ2-5; unclear D gene. Germline V CDR1 and CDR2: SQVTM, ANQGSEA. Trimming stripped 1 base from V and 5 bases from J, with 8 bases between. The CDR3 is made up of 12 amino acids.

V usage is TRBV12-3 or TRBV12-4 and J usage is TRBJ2-6, with D maybe TRBD1 (6 bases). The CDR3 has 19 amino acids. V was clipped by 2 bases and J by 0 bases, with 17 bases between them. As DNA, the CDR3 is TGTGCCAGCAGTTTAAGTTGGGCAGGGGATGACTCTGGGGCCAACGTCCTGACTTTC. Translating gives CASSLSWAGDDSGANVLTF.

CDR3 in DNA: TGCAGTGCTAGAGATGGGAGAGCTAGCGGGAAGGCCGACGAGCAGTACTTC. As protein: CSARDGRASGKADEQYF. This chain uses TRBV20-1 with TRBJ2-7; 9 bases line up with TRBD2. The CDR3 is made up of 17 amino acids. CDR1 and CDR2 from the germline V gene are DFQATT and SNEGSKA (reference sequence). V lost 0 bases and J lost 5; bases outside the gene matches: 14.